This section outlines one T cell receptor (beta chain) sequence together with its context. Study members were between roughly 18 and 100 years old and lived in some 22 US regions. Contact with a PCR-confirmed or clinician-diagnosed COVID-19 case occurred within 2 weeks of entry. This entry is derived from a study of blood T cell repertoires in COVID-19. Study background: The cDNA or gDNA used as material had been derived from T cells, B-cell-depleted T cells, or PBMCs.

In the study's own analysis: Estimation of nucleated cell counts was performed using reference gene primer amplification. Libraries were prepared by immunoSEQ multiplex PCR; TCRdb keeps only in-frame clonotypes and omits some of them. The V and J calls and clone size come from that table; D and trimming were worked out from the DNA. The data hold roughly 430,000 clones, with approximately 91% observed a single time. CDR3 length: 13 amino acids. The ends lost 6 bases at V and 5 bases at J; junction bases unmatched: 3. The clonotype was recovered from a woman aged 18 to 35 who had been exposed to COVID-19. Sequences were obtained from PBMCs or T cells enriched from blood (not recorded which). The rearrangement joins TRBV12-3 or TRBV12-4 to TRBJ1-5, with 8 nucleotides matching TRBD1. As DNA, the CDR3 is TGTGCCAGCAGCCTGACAGGGGATCAGCCCCAGCATTTT. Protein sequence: CASSLTGDQPQHF.